This T cell receptor beta chain was retrieved from a study of T cells in tuberculosis (dated by TCRdb to between 2017 and 2018). Study-wide context: In the study, CD1B tetramers and high-throughput TCR immunosequencing were combined to characterize T cells specific for the mycobacterial lipid antigen glucose monomycolate (GMM). In a South African clinical cohort, IGRA-negative adolescents, IGRA-positive adolescents with latent tuberculosis and adults with active tuberculosis were compared, with under 12 people in each group.

From its cysteine to its phenylalanine, the CDR3 spans 13 amino acids. The entry retains the CDR3 DNA only, 39 bases that are in frame from base 1. Per the germline V gene (reference sequence), MNHNY is the CDR1 and SVGAGI is the CDR2. Trimming removed 4 bases from V and 5 bases from J, leaving 10 bases between the germline ends. About this clone itself: What antigen it recognizes has not been identified. Base-call qualities are not available, and no considerably larger clone is one nucleotide away.

At study entry, a tuberculin skin test and the QuantiFERON-TB GOLD In-Tube IGRA were used to screen adolescents for latent tuberculosis infection. Unsorted cryopreserved PBMC were immunosequenced, covering on average around 100,000 T cells per clinical donor. Eleven high schools in the Worcester region of the Western Cape, South Africa, served as enrollment sites for adolescents aged 12 to 18 years. Roughly ten M. tuberculosis-infected adolescents and around 10 uninfected adolescents were selected, with the two groups matched for age and sex. Adolescent PBMC were isolated from freshly drawn heparinized blood by density centrifugation and cryopreserved. Study-level results and caveats: Smaller mean NN-distances to GMM-specific TCRs were observed in active tuberculosis TCR-alpha repertoires than in IGRA-negative controls, suggesting clonal expansion of GMM-specific TCRs. With the diverse GMM-specific repertoire as input, a classifier achieved approximately 90% accuracy (AUROC about 0.9), whereas GEM motif frequencies as input gave roughly 70% accuracy. Smaller NN-distances were partly driven by shorter CDR3-alpha lengths in active tuberculosis patients, and statistical significance was not reached for the TCR-beta difference. Clinical samples were selected based on the availability of cryopreserved specimens, with adults included as active tuberculosis cases and adolescents included as controls.

TCR libraries were generated with the immunoSEQ multiplex PCR assay, using TCR-beta and/or TCR-alpha/delta assays for each sample. Amplified TCR libraries were sequenced on the Illumina high-throughput platform. In the authors' own workflow: Clustering and dimensionality reduction relied on pairwise TCRdist distances among GMM-specific receptors from T cells that were either sorted ex vivo or expanded in vitro. The score assigned to each clinical repertoire was mean NN-distance, meaning the average TCRdist to the nearest 10% of tetramer-positive reference sequences. GEM TCR motif frequency was calculated as the fraction of unique TCRs that matched known GEM sequences by V/J usage and CDR3 length. Active tuberculosis was classified by linear discriminant analysis with leave-one-out cross-validation, implemented in scikit-learn. Not all clones reach the TCRdb copy of this immuneACCESS table, which keeps in-frame sequences only. Checked studies attribute under half of the gap to unresolved V genes and leave the rest unexplained. The DNA was the basis for D and trimming; V, J and clone size are from that table. The sample table holds some 30,000 clones, of which under 95% were seen once. In total, the top ten clones hold about 7.8% of the sample.

The rearrangement combines TRBV6-6 with TRBJ2-3; the D segment could be TRBD1, given 6 matching bases. This sequence was found in a donor between 10 and 35 years old with latent tuberculosis or without tuberculosis infection. Some clones in this sample may be carry-over from other donors' samples. Material: PBMCs. The nucleotides are TGTGCCAGCAGTTTCACAGGGAGAGATACGCAGTATTTT. The encoded protein is CASSFTGRDTQYF.